A selection of T cell receptor beta chains follows, all from one sample in a study of blood T cell repertoires in COVID-19. Assay: immunoSEQ multiplex PCR; the TCRdb copy retains only in-frame clones and omits some. The repertoire includes approximately 270,000 clones, approximately 90% of them detected once, and 1.2% sits in the top ten. Sequences were obtained from PBMCs or T cells enriched from blood (not recorded which). The receptors stem from a human donor in a cohort exposed to, infected with or recovered from COVID-19 (not recorded which). The donor label of this sample is uncertain. Both conserved end residues are part of each CDR3. D genes are given only for firm matches. Not all rows give a size; the values are once, few, many and, for expanded clones, a class.

clone_size d_call j_call v_call cdr3_nt cdr3_aa
- - TRBJ2-4 TRBV5-8 TGTGCCAGCAGCTTGAATGGTAACATAAACATTCAGTACTTC CASSLNGNINIQYF
- TRBD1 TRBJ2-7 TRBV7-9 TGTGCCAGCAGTTCCCCGGGGGACAGGGGGTACGAGCAGTACTTC CASSSPGDRGYEQYF
few - TRBJ1-2 TRBV18 TGTGCCAGCTCACCACCGGCCAGGGACTATGGCTACACCTTC CASSPPARDYGYTF
- - TRBJ2-3 TRBV27 TGTGCCAGCAGTTTGGCAGGGGGCACAGATACGCAGTATTTT CASSLAGGTDTQYF
- - TRBJ2-4 TRBV4-1 TGCGCCAGCAGCCAAGGAAGTAAAGCGGGCCCCAAAAACATTCAGTACTTC CASSQGSKAGPKNIQYF
- TRBD1 TRBJ1-1 TRBV9 TGTGCCAGCAGGGGCCGGGACAGGGCCCCTGAAGCTTTCTTT CASRGRDRAPEAFF
- TRBD2 TRBJ2-1 TRBV29-1 TGCAGCGTTTCTAGCGGGGGGTACAATGAGCAGTTCTTC CSVSSGGYNEQFF
- - TRBJ2-1 TRBV11-3 TGTGCCAGCAGCCTCGGCGGGGGCGCCTCCTACAATGAGCAGTTCTTC CASSLGGGASYNEQFF
- TRBD2 TRBJ2-1 TRBV12-5 TGTGCTAGTGGTTTGAAAGCGGGGCGAGTCTACAATGAGCAGTTCTTC CASGLKAGRVYNEQFF
- - TRBJ2-1 TRBV5-1 TGCGCCAGCAGCTTTTCCTTCTCCTACAATGAGCAGTTCTTC CASSFSFSYNEQFF
- - TRBJ1-2 TRBV4-3 TGCGCCAGCAGCCAAGAAGCAAGGCGGCATAGGGGCTACACCTTC CASSQEARRHRGYTF
once - TRBJ1-2 TRBV12-5 TGTGCTAGTGGTTTCCCGACAGCCTATGGCTACACCTTC CASGFPTAYGYTF
- - TRBJ2-5 TRBV24-1 TGTGCCACCAGTGCCTTTAGGGCCCCCCAGGGGCTCAAGTACTTC CATSAFRAPQGLKYF
- - TRBJ1-4 TRBV7-2 TGTGCCAGCAGCGGCAGCGGACCCGCAACTAATGAAAAACTGTTTTTT CASSGSGPATNEKLFF
- - TRBJ1-3 TRBV9 TGTGCCAGCAGCGTAGACCGGGACTACTCTGGAAACACCATATATTTT CASSVDRDYSGNTIYF
- - TRBJ1-2 TRBV6-6 TGTGCCAGCAGCCGGGACAAGGATATTATGTCCTACACCTTC CASSRDKDIMSYTF
- - TRBJ1-5 TRBV2 TGTGCCAGCAGCGGGGGATCCAATCAGCCCCAGCATTTT CASSGGSNQPQHF
- - TRBJ2-7 TRBV27 TGTGCCAGCAGCCGGGGAGATTACGAGCAGTACTTC CASSRGDYEQYF
- - TRBJ1-5 TRBV2 TGTGCCAGCAGTATGTTAGCGGGCCGTAGCAATCAGCCCCAGCATTTT CASSMLAGRSNQPQHF
- TRBD1 TRBJ1-4 TRBV11-2 TGTGCCAGCAGCTCTGAGCCCCTAGGGGACAGGAATGAAAAACTGTTTTTT CASSSEPLGDRNEKLFF
- TRBD1 TRBJ1-1 TRBV11-2 TGTGCCAGCAGCTTGACAGGGTACACTGAAGCTTTCTTT CASSLTGYTEAFF
- TRBD2 TRBJ2-3 TRBV29-1 TGCAGCGTTTCCGGGGGGGCGGGAGATACGCAGTATTTT CSVSGGAGDTQYF
- TRBD1 TRBJ1-3 TRBV7-9 TGTGCCAGCAGCTTAGCTCAGGGGGCAGGAAACACCATATATTTT CASSLAQGAGNTIYF
- - TRBJ1-2 TRBV7-9 TGTGCCATGGAGGAGATCACTAACTATGGCTACACCTTC CAMEEITNYGYTF
- - TRBJ1-1 TRBV25-1 TGTGCCAGCTCGCGTCAGGTGAACACTGAAGCTTTCTTT CASSRQVNTEAFF
- - TRBJ2-5 TRBV7-3 TGTGCCAGCAGCTTAGCGGGATGGCAAGAGACCCAGTACTTC CASSLAGWQETQYF
few - TRBJ2-7 TRBV4-1 TGCGCCAGCAGCCAAGGGCTAGACTACGAGCAGTACTTC CASSQGLDYEQYF
- - TRBJ1-4 TRBV12-2 TGTGCAAGTCGTCTGACAGGGGGCGAAAAACTGTTTTTT CASRLTGGEKLFF
once TRBD1 TRBJ1-2 TRBV10-3 TGTGCCATCAGGGGGACAGGGGAGGGCTATGGCTACACCTTC CAIRGTGEGYGYTF
- - TRBJ2-5 TRBV18 TGTGCCAGCTCCCACGGAGAACACCAAGAGACCCAGTACTTC CASSHGEHQETQYF
- - TRBJ2-3 TRBV5-1 TGCGCCAGCAGCTTGTTGCCAGGGAGCACAGATACGCAGTATTTT CASSLLPGSTDTQYF
- - TRBJ1-3 TRBV3-1/TRBV3-2 TGTGCCAGCAGCCGGTTGGGGGGGCCTGGAAACACCATATATTTT CASSRLGGPGNTIYF
- TRBD1 TRBJ2-1 TRBV19 TGTGCCAGTAGTCCGGACAGGGGCGGTGAGCAGTTCTTC CASSPDRGGEQFF
- TRBD2 TRBJ2-7 TRBV15 TGTGCCACCAGCCGAATACTAGCGGGTGTCTCCTACGAGCAGTACTTC CATSRILAGVSYEQYF
- - TRBJ2-5 TRBV6-1 TGTGCCAGCAGTGAAAGTAAAGGGACTGTCAGTAAGACCCAGTACTTC CASSESKGTVSKTQYF
- - TRBJ2-1 TRBV24-1 TGTGCCACCAGTGAAAACCGGGACACCCGCTACAATGAGCAGTTCTTC CATSENRDTRYNEQFF
once TRBD1 TRBJ2-7 TRBV7-9 TGTGCCAGCAGCTTTGGGCGACAGGGGTTCCCCTACGAGCAGTACTTC CASSFGRQGFPYEQYF
- TRBD2 TRBJ2-1 TRBV13 TGTGCCAGCAGCGAAGGTACTAGCGGGGGGAAATCCGATGAGCAGTTCTTC CASSEGTSGGKSDEQFF
few - TRBJ1-1 TRBV6-2/TRBV6-3 TGTGCCAGCAGTTACAGGCAGGGAGGCGGAATGAACACTGAAGCTTTCTTT CASSYRQGGGMNTEAFF
- - TRBJ1-1 TRBV7-8 TGTGCCAGCAGCTTACCCACAGGGATAGCGACTGAAGCTTTCTTT CASSLPTGIATEAFF
- - TRBJ2-5 TRBV6-5 TGTGCCAGCAGGAACTTCGGAGAGACCCAGTACTTC CASRNFGETQYF
- - TRBJ1-5 TRBV24-1 TGTGCCACCAGTGATCGGACAGATCAGCCCCAGCATTTT CATSDRTDQPQHF
- - TRBJ2-2 TRBV27 TGTGCCAGCAGTTTTCTGCAGGGTTTAACCGGGGAGCTGTTTTTT CASSFLQGLTGELFF
- TRBD2 TRBJ2-1 TRBV27 TGTGCCAGCAGTCCGGCGGGGACTAGCGGCTACAATGAGCAGTTCTTC CASSPAGTSGYNEQFF
- - TRBJ1-2 TRBV14 TGTGCCAGCAGCCATAGGAGTAGCTATGGCTACACCTTC CASSHRSSYGYTF
- - TRBJ1-3 TRBV25-1 TGTGCCAGCAGTGAGATAGGGGACTCGGCCCTCTCTGGAAACACCATATATTTT CASSEIGDSALSGNTIYF
- - TRBJ2-2 TRBV5-5 TGTGCCAGCAGACCATCCGGGACCGGGGAGCTGTTTTTT CASRPSGTGELFF
- TRBD2 TRBJ2-4 TRBV7-3 TGTGCCAGCAGCTCCGGGGGGTTCTTAGCCAAAAACATTCAGTACTTC CASSSGGFLAKNIQYF
- - TRBJ1-5 TRBV3-1/TRBV3-2 TGTGCCAGCAGCCAAGATTGGCGGCAGCCCCAGCATTTT CASSQDWRQPQHF
- - TRBJ1-2 TRBV29-1 TGCAGCGTTGCACCAGGGCATGGCTACACCTTC CSVAPGHGYTF
- TRBD1 TRBJ2-3 TRBV18 TGTGCCAGCTCAGAGGGGGCCAGCACAGATACGCAGTATTTT CASSEGASTDTQYF
- - TRBJ1-1 TRBV9 TGTGCCAGCAGCGGCGGCGGGGGGCTGGGCACTGAAGCTTTCTTT CASSGGGGLGTEAFF
few TRBD2 TRBJ2-3 TRBV30 TGTGCCTTAAGGACTAGCGGGGTCACAGATACGCAGTATTTT CALRTSGVTDTQYF
- - TRBJ1-1 TRBV3-1/TRBV3-2 TGTGCCAGCAGCCACGGGGGACGACCTGAAGCTTTCTTT CASSHGGRPEAFF
- TRBD2 TRBJ2-2 TRBV7-2 TGTGCCAGCAGCTGGAGTAGCGGGGGGGCCGGGGAGCTGTTTTTT CASSWSSGGAGELFF
once - TRBJ1-3 TRBV30 TGTGCCTGGAGTCCCTACCCCTATGGAAACACCATATATTTT CAWSPYPYGNTIYF
- TRBD1 TRBJ1-6 TRBV9 TGTGCCAGCAGCCCACAGGGGGGGGCATCACCCCTCCACTTT CASSPQGGASPLHF
- TRBD1 TRBJ2-7 TRBV11-2 TGTGCCAGCAGCAACTACAGGGGGCTTATCTACGAGCAGTACTTC CASSNYRGLIYEQYF
- - TRBJ1-4 TRBV7-4 TGTGCCAGCAGCTATACGAGCGGGGGGAATGAAAAACTGTTTTTT CASSYTSGGNEKLFF